Detailed here is one TCR beta chain. What it recognizes is unknown. PCR primers comprised 60 Vbeta and 13 Jbeta primers. Clones were read by immunoSEQ multiplex PCR, and TCRdb kept only the in-frame ones, dropping some. The sample includes roughly 110,000 clones, roughly 69% of them seen just once. The sample originates from a study of cytomegalovirus exposure and HLA in healthy donors. Regarding the study as a whole: TCR beta sequences reportedly predicted most subjects' HLA-A and HLA-B alleles accurately.

The sample taken for sequencing was PBMCs. This sequence was found in a human donor in good health.

This chain's CDR3 is CASSQEKLAGTQYF. CDR3 DNA: TGCGCCAGCAGCCAAGAAAAACTAGCCGGGACCCAGTACTTC. This chain connects TRBV4-3 to TRBJ2-5; weak D call: TRBD2 (6 bases). The CDR3 has 14 residues. The ends were cut back, 0 bases at V and 7 bases at J, with 12 bases in the middle. Germline values: CDR1 LGHNA, CDR2 YSLEER.